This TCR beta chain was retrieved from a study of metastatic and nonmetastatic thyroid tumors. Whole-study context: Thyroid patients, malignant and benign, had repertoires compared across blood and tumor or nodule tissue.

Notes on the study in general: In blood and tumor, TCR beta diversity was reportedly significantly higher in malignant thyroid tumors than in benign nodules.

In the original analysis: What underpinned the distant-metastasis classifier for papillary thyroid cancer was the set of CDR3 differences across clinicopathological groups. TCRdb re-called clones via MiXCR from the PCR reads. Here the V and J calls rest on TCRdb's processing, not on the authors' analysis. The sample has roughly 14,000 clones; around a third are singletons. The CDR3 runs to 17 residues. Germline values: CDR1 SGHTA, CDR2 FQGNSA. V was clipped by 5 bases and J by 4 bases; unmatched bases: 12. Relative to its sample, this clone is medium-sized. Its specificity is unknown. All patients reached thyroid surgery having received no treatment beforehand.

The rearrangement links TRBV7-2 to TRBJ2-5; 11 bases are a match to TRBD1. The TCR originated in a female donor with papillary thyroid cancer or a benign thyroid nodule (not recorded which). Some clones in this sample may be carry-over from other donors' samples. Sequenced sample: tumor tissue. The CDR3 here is CASSPPGQGVGRETQYF. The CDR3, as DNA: TGTGCCAGCAGCCCCCCGGGACAGGGGGTAGGGAGAGAGACCCAGTACTTC.